This TCR beta chain derives from a study of blood T cell repertoires in COVID-19. For the study at large: Sources were T cells, B-cell-depleted T cells, or PBMCs; the material itself was cDNA or gDNA.

Profiled with immunoSEQ multiplex PCR; TCRdb holds only in-frame clones, not every one. The profile shows fewer than 150,000 clones, 70% to 90% of them singletons. In its sample, this clone was seen a few times. This receptor was taken from a woman between 50 and 59 years old who had recovered from COVID-19. Sequencing was performed on peripheral blood.

The CDR3 sequence: CASRPQGRRNQPQHF. CDR3 in DNA: TGTGCCAGCAGGCCCCAGGGAAGGCGCAATCAGCCCCAGCATTTT. The V gene is TRBV6-5, the J gene TRBJ1-5, with D possibly TRBD1 on 5 matching bases. V shed 6 bases and J shed 2 bases, with 14 bases lying between them. The CDR3 covers 15 residues. Germline CDR1 is MNHEY and CDR2 is SVGAGI.